This T cell receptor beta chain was captured by sequencing in a study of blood T cell repertoires in COVID-19. Study as a whole: Donors in the United States, Italy and Spain gave samples during acute or convalescent COVID-19. The analysed material was cDNA or gDNA that came from T cells, B-cell-depleted T cells, or PBMCs.

In the study's own analysis: From reference gene primer amplification, estimates of nucleated cell counts were derived. Produced via immunoSEQ multiplex PCR; TCRdb's table is partial and in-frame only. V, J and clone size derive from that table, while D and trimming were established from the DNA sequence. Of 200,000 to 250,000 clones detected, approximately 78% appear once; the ten largest clones hold approximately 5%. The CDR3 consists of 15 residues. Trimming pared 3 bases from V and 5 bases from J, leaving 15 bases between. Germline lookup yields CDR1 KGHDR and CDR2 SFDVKD. This clone came up a few times. Those enrolled in Seattle joined during active infection and were followed longitudinally afterward.

The clonotype comes from a woman aged 70-85 years with COVID-19, enrolled during active disease. The specimen was peripheral blood. V is TRBV24-1 and J is TRBJ1-1, with D perhaps TRBD1 (6 bases). This CDR3 is CATSDSKTGRTEAFF. The CDR3 coding sequence is TGTGCCACCAGTGATAGCAAGACAGGTAGAACTGAAGCTTTCTTT.